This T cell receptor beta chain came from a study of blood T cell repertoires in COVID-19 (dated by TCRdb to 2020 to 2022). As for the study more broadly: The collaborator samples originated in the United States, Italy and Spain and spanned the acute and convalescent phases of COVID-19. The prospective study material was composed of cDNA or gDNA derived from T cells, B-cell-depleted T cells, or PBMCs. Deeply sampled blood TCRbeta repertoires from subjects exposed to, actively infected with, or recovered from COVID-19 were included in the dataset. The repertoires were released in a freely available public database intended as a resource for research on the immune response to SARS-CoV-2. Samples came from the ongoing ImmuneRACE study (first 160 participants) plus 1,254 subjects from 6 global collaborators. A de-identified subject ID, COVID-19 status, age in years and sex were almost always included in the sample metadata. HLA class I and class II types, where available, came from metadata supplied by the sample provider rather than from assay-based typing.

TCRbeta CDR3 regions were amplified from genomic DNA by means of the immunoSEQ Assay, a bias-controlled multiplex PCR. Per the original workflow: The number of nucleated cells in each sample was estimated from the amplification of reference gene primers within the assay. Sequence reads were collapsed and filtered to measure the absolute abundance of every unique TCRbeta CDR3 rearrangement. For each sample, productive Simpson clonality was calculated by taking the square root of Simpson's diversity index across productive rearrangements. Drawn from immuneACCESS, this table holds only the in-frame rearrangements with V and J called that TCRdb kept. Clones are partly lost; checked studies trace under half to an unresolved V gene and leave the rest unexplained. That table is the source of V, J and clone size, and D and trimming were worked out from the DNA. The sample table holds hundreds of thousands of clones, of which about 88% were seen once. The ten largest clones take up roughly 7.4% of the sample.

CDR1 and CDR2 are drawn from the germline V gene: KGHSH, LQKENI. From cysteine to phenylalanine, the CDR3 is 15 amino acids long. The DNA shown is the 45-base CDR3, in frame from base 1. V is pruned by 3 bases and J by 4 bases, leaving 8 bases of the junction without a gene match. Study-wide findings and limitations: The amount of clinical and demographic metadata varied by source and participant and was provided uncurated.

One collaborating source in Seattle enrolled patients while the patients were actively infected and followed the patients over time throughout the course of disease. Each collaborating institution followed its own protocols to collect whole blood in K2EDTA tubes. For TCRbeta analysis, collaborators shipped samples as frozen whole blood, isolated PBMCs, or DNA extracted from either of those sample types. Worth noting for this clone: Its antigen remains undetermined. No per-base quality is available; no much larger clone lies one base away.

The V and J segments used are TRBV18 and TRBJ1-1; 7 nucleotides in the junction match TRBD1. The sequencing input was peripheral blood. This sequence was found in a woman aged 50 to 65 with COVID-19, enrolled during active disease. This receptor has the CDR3 CASSPNTGVSTEAFF. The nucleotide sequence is TGTGCCAGCTCACCTAATACAGGGGTTTCCACTGAAGCTTTCTTT.